This is a list of T cell receptor beta chains from one sample in a study of T cells in localized non-small cell lung cancer. TCRdb keeps only in-frame clones here, not all; method: immunoSEQ multiplex PCR. The table lists 23,000 or so clones, roughly 80% of them singletons, with nearly 5% in the top ten. The sample was PBMCs, taken before any cancer treatment. The receptor source for this set is a man aged 35 to 69 with stage II lung adenocarcinoma. Both conserved end residues are part of each CDR3. Each record gives: J gene, V gene, CDR3 protein.

>TRBJ2-3|TRBV7-2
CASSFPSQGASTDTQYF
>TRBJ1-1|TRBV7-3
CASSLKGQGNTEAFF
>TRBJ1-1|TRBV5-1
CASSPTANTEAFF
>TRBJ2-1|TRBV6-4
CASSAGGELYNEQFF
>TRBJ2-3|TRBV6-1
CASTEGIGGTDTQYF
>TRBJ1-1|TRBV19
CASSIEGRHTEAFF
>TRBJ2-6|TRBV11-1
CASSLEGRISGANVLTF
>TRBJ2-1|TRBV2
CASSLRTNKYNEQFF
>TRBJ1-2|TRBV4-3
CASSQGAGTGVSGYTF
>TRBJ1-1|TRBV5-6
CASSLFRGNTEAFF
>TRBJ2-5|TRBV7-9
CASSPPSGGFLETQYF
>TRBJ1-1|TRBV7-2
CASSLPGVQNTEAFF
>TRBJ1-4|TRBV7-2
CASSPGRIEKLFF
>TRBJ2-5|TRBV9
CASSHRGTGETQYF
>TRBJ2-2|TRBV13
CASSRGLAGNTGELFF
>TRBJ1-5|TRBV2
CASSELTANQPQHF
>TRBJ1-1|TRBV6-1
CASSGTGNEAFF
>TRBJ2-1|TRBV20-1
CSARDGVGQFF
>TRBJ2-2|TRBV15
CATRITGTGELFF
>TRBJ2-3|TRBV5-1
CASTRTSSTDTQYF
>TRBJ2-1|TRBV2
CASSGRNEQFF
>TRBJ2-5|TRBV29-1
CSVVSGGEETQYF
>TRBJ1-3|TRBV18
CASSRTAGAGVPGNTIYF
>TRBJ1-2|TRBV2
CASSPRGNYGYTF
>TRBJ1-5|TRBV19
CASRPNPGGQPQHF
>TRBJ1-2|TRBV5-4
CASSHIRASRYGYTF
>TRBJ2-2|TRBV30
CAWSSTGELFF
>TRBJ1-3|TRBV2
CASRRDRGDGNTIYF
>TRBJ2-7|TRBV10-3
CAISDGNLIYEQYF
>TRBJ1-4|TRBV4-1
CASSHPGQQNEKLFF
>TRBJ1-1|TRBV9
CASSQGLLAEAFF
>TRBJ2-7|TRBV4-1
CASSQGGQSLYEQYF
>TRBJ2-5|TRBV5-4
CASSSRQGQETQYF
>TRBJ2-5|TRBV6-5
CASSYSLGGQQETQYF
>TRBJ1-3|TRBV30
CAWSGDRDSGNTIYF
>TRBJ2-7|TRBV6-6
CASSGSSGGTYEQYF
>TRBJ1-2|TRBV28
CASSQTVIYGYTF
>TRBJ1-1|TRBV18
CASSPRGLDTEAFF
>TRBJ2-5|TRBV2
CASSEGGPSQETQYF
>TRBJ2-3|TRBV5-1
CASSLTSTQYF
>TRBJ1-5|TRBV19
CASSPVRGTTSNQPQHF
>TRBJ2-1|TRBV7-3
CASSSNPGGSYNEQFF
>TRBJ1-1|TRBV30
CAWSVRLNTEAFF
>TRBJ1-6|TRBV10-3
CAIQSSYNSPLHF
>TRBJ2-6|TRBV19
CASSNTGSGANVLTF